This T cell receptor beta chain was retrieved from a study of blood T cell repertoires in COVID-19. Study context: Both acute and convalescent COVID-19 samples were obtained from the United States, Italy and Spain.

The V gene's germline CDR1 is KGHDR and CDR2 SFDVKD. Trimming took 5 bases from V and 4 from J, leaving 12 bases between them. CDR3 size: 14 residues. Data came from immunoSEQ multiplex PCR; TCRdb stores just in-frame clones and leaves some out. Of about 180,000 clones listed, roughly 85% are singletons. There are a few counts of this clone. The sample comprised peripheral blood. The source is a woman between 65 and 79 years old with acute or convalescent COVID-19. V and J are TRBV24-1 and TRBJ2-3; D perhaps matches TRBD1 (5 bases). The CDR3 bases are TGTGCCACCAGTGGTAGGGGTCCTTCAGATACGCAGTATTTT. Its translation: CATSGRGPSDTQYF.